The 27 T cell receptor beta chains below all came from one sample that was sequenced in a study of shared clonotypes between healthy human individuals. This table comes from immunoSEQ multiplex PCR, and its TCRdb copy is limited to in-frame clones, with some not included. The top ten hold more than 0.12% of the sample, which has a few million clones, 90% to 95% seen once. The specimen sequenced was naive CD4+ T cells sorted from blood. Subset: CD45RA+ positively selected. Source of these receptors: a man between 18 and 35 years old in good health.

CDR3 amino acids: CASSYGLAGMYNEQFF. CDR3 sequence (DNA): TGTGCCAGCAGCTACGGACTAGCGGGAATGTACAATGAGCAGTTCTTC. The chain employs TRBV5-4 and TRBJ2-1; 12 nucleotides line up with TRBD2. This CDR3 contains 16 residues. V lost 3 bases to trimming and J lost 4 bases; unmatched junction nucleotides: 5. In germline, CDR1 is SGHNT, CDR2 YYREEE (reference sequence).

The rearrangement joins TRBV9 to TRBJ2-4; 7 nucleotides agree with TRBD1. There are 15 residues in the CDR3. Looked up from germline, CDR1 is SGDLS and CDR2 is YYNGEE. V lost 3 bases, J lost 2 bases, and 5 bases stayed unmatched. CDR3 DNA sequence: TGTGCCAGCAGCGGCCCGGGACAGACCAAAAACATTCAGTACTTC. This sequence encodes CASSGPGQTKNIQYF. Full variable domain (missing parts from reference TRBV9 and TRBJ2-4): DSGVTQTPKHLITATGQRVTLRCSPRSGDLSVYWYQQSLDQGLQFLIQYYNGEERAKGNILERFSAQQFPDLHSELNLSSLELGDSALYFCASSGPGQTKNIQYFGAGTRLSVL.

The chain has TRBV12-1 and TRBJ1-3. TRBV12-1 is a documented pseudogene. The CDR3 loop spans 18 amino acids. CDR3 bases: TGTGCCAGCAGCTTTCAGTCGACCCCGGCCTGGAGAGGAAACACCATATATTTT. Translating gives CASSFQSTPAWRGNTIYF.

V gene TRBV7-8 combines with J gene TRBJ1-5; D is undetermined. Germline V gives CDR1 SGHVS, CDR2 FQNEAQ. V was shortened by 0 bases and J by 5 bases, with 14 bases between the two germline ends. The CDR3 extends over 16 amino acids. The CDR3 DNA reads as TGTGCCAGCAGCTTAGCGGGGTTTCAGTCCTATCAGCCCCAGCATTTT. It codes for CASSLAGFQSYQPQHF.

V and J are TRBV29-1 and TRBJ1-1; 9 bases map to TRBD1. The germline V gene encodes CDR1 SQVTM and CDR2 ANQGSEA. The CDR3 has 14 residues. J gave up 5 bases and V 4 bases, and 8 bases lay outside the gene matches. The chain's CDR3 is CSVGQQGARTEAFF. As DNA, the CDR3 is TGCAGCGTTGGGCAACAGGGGGCGCGGACTGAAGCTTTCTTT.

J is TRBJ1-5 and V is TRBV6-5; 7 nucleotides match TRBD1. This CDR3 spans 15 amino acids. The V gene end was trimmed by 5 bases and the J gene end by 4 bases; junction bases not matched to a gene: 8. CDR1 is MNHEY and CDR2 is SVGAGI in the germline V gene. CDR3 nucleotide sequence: TGTGCCAGCAGTACCGGCCGGGACAGAAATCAGCCCCAGCATTTT. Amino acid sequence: CASSTGRDRNQPQHF.

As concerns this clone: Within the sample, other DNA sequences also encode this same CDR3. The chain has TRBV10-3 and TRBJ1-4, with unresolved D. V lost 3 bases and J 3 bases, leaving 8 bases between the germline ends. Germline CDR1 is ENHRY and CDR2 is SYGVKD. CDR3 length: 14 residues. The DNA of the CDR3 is TGTGCCATCAGTGACGGCCAGCCTAATGAAAAACTGTTTTTT. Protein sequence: CAISDGQPNEKLFF.

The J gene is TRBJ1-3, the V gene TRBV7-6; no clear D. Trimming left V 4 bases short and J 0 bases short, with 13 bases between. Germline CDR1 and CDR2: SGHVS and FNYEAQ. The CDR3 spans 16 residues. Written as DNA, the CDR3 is TGTGCCAGCAGCTCCGGGTCATTACTCTCTGGAAACACCATATATTTT. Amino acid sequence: CASSSGSLLSGNTIYF.

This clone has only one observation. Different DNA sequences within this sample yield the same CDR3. The CDR3 nucleotides read TGTGCCAGCAGCGTAGACGGGAGCTACGAGCAGTACTTC. It encodes CASSVDGSYEQYF. This rearrangement joins TRBV9 to TRBJ2-7, with D perhaps TRBD2 (6 bases). The V end lost 0 bases, the J end lost 3 bases, and 7 bases lay between the germline ends. CDR3 length: 13 amino acids. The V gene's germline CDR1 is SGDLS and CDR2 YYNGEE.

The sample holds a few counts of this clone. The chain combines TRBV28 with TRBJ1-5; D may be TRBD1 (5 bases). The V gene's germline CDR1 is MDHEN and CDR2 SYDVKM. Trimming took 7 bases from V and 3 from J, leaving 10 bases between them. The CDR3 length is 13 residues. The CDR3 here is CASTRTYNQPQHF. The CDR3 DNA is TGTGCCAGCACCAGGACATACAATCAGCCCCAGCATTTT.

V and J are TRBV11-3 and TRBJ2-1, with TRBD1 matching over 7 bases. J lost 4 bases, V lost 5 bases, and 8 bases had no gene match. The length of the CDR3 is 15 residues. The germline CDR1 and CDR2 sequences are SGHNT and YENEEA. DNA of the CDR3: TGTGCCAGCAGCCCAAGGGGGCTATCTTACAATGAGCAGTTCTTC. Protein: CASSPRGLSYNEQFF.

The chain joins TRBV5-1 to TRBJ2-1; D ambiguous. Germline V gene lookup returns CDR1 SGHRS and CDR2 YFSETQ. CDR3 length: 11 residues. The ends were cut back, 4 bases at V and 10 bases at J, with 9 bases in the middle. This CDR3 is CASSLQVEQFF. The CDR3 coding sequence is TGCGCCAGCAGCCTCCAGGTGGAGCAGTTCTTC. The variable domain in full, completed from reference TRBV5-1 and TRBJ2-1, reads KAGVTQTPRYLIKTRGQQVTLSCSPISGHRSVSWYQQTPGQGLQFLFEYFSETQRNKGNFPGRFSGRQFSNSRSEMNVSTLELGDSALYLCASSLQVEQFFGPGTRLTVL.

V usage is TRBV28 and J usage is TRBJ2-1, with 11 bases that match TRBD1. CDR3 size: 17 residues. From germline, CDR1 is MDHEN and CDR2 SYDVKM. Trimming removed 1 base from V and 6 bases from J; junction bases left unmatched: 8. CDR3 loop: CASSLLPGQGGTNEQFF. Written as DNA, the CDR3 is TGTGCCAGCAGTTTATTGCCGGGACAGGGGGGAACCAATGAGCAGTTCTTC.

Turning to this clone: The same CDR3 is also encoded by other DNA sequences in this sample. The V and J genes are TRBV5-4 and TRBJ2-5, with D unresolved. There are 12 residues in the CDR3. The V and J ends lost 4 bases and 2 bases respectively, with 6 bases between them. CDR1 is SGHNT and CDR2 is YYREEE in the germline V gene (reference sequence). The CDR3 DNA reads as TGTGCCAGCAGCCGTCCTCAAGAGACCCAGTACTTC. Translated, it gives CASSRPQETQYF.

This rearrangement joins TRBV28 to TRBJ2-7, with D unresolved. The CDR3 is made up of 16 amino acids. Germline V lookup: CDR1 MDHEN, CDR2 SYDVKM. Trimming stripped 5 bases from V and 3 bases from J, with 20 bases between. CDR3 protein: CASSPFPLGAYYEQYF. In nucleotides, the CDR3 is TGTGCCAGCAGTCCGTTCCCTCTCGGTGCGTACTACGAGCAGTACTTC.

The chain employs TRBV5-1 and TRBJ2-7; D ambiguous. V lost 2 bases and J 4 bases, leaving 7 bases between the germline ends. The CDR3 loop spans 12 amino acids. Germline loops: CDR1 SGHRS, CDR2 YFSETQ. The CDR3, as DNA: TGCGCCAGCAGCTTAACTAATTACGAGCAGTACTTC. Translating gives CASSLTNYEQYF.

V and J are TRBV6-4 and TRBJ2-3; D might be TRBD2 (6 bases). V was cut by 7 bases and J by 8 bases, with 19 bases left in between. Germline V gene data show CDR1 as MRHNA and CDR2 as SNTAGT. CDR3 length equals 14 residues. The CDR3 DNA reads TGTGCCAGCAAATCCGGGACTGCAGAGGGTACGCAGTATTTT. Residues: CASKSGTAEGTQYF.

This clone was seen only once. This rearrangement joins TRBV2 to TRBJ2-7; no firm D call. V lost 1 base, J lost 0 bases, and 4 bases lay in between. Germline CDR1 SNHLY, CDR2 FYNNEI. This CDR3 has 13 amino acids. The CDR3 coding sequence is TGTGCCAGCAGTGAAGGCTACTCCTACGAGCAGTACTTC. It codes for CASSEGYSYEQYF. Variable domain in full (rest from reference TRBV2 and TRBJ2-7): EPEVTQTPSHQVTQMGQEVILRCVPISNHLYFYWYRQILGQKVEFLVSFYNNEISEKSEIFDDQFSVERPDGSNFTLKIRSTKLEDSAMYFCASSEGYSYEQYFGPGTRLTVT.

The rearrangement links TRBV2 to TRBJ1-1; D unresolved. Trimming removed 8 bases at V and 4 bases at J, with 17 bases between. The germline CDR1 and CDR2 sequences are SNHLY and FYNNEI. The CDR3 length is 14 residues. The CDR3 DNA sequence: TGTGCCAGCGATCCGGGCTCTTTGGGCACTGAAGCTTTCTTT. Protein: CASDPGSLGTEAFF.

This CDR3 reads CAISPDRGRYNEQFF. CDR3 sequence (DNA): TGTGCCATCAGTCCCGACAGGGGACGGTACAATGAGCAGTTCTTC. The chain uses TRBV10-3 and TRBJ2-1, with TRBD1 identical over 8 bases. Germline V gene data show CDR1 as ENHRY and CDR2 as SYGVKD. With V trimmed by 5 bases and J by 4 bases, 7 bases remained unmatched. The CDR3 consists of 15 residues.

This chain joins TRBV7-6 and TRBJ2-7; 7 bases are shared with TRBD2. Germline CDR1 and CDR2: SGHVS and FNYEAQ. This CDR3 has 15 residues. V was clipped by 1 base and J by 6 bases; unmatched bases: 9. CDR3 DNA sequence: TGTGCCAGCAGCTTAGTTTCGGGGTTAGCGGGCGAGCAGTACTTC. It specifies CASSLVSGLAGEQYF.

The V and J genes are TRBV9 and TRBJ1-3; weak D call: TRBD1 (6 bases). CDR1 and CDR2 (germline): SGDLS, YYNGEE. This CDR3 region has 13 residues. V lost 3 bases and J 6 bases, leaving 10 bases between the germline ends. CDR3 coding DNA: TGTGCCAGCAGCGCCGGACAGATAAACACCATATATTTT. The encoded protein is CASSAGQINTIYF.

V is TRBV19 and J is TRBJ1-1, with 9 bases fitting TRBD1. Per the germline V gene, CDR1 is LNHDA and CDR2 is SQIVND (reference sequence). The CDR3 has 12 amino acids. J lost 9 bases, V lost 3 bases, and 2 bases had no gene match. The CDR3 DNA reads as TGTGCCAGTAGTATCGGACAGGGGAAAGCTTTCTTT. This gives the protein CASSIGQGKAFF.

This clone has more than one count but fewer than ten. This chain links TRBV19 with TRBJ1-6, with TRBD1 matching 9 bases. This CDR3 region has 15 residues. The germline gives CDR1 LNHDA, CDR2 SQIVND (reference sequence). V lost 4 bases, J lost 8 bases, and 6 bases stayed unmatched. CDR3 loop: CASSTLRTGDSPLHF. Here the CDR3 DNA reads TGTGCCAGTAGTACCCTCCGGACAGGGGATTCACCCCTCCACTTT.

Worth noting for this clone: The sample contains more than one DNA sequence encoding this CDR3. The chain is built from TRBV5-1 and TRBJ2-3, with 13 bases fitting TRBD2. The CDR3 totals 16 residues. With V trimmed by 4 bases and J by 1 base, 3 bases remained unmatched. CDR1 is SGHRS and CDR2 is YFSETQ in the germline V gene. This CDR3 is CASSPGLAGGTDTQYF. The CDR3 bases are TGCGCCAGCAGCCCAGGACTAGCGGGGGGCACAGATACGCAGTATTTT.

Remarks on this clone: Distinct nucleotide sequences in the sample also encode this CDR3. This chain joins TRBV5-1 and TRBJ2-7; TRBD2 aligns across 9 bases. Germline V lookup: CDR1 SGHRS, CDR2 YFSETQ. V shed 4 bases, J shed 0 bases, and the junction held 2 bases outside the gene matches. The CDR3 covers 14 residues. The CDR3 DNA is TGCGCCAGCAGCCTTAGCGGGGGCTCCTACGAGCAGTACTTC. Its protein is CASSLSGGSYEQYF.

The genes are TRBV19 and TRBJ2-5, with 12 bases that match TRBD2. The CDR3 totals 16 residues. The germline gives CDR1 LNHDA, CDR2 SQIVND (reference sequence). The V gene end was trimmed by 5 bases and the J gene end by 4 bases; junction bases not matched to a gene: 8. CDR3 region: CASSPGLAGKRETQYF. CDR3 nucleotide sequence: TGTGCCAGTAGTCCCGGACTAGCGGGGAAGAGAGAGACCCAGTACTTC.